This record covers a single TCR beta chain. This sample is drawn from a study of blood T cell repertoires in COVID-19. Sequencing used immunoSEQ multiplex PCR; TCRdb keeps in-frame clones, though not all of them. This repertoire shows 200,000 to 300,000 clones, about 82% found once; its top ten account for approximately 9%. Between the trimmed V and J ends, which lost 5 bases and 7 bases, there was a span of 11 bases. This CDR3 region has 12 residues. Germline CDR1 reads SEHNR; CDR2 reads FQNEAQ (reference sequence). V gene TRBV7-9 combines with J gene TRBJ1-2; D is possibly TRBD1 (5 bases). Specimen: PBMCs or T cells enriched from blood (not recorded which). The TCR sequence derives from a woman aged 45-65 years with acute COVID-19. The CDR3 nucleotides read TGTGCCAGCAGCGCACAGGTCCCTGGCTACACCTTC. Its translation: CASSAQVPGYTF.